A selection of T cell receptor beta chains follows, all from one sample in a study of Tregs in tolerant kidney transplant recipients. Assay used: immunoSEQ multiplex PCR; TCRdb lists only in-frame clones, some missing. Here the sample spans about 50,000 clones, around nine tenths being singletons. Specimen: CD8+ T cells from blood (PBMCs), collected 12 months after the transplant. These TCRs come from a human patient who received a combined kidney and bone marrow transplant. A subset of T cells may come from the graft donor. The CDR3 runs from the conserved cysteine through the conserved F or W. D genes are given only for firm matches. Not every row has a clone size; where given, it reads once, few, many or a size class.

len	abundance	d_gene	v_gene	j_gene	CDR3aa	CDR3nt
13	once	TRBD1	TRBV13	TRBJ2-5	CASSTGTVETQYF	TGTGCCAGCAGCACCGGGACAGTGGAGACCCAGTACTTC
15	.	TRBD2	TRBV11-3	TRBJ2-7	CASSFRTSVIYEQYF	TGTGCCAGCAGCTTTAGGACTAGCGTTATCTACGAGCAGTACTTC
16	once	.	TRBV12-5	TRBJ2-3	CASGSPGTGVLGTQYF	TGTGCTAGTGGTTCCCCCGGGACTGGCGTTTTGGGTACGCAGTATTTT
15	.	.	TRBV6-5	TRBJ2-7	CASSYGEWGAYEQYF	TGTGCCAGCAGTTACGGGGAGTGGGGTGCCTACGAGCAGTACTTC
16	.	TRBD2	TRBV6-6	TRBJ2-1	CASSYSGTSGINEQFF	TGTGCCAGCAGTTACTCCGGGACTAGCGGGATCAATGAGCAGTTCTTC
14	.	.	TRBV27	TRBJ1-1	CASSYYRGGTEAFF	TGTGCCAGCAGTTACTATCGGGGTGGCACTGAAGCTTTCTTT
13	.	TRBD2	TRBV7-3	TRBJ2-1	CASSGGGADEQFF	TGTGCCAGCAGTGGCGGGGGGGCGGATGAGCAGTTCTTC
13	once	.	TRBV5-8	TRBJ2-7	CASSLGLGYEQYF	TGTGCCAGCAGCTTGGGACTCGGCTACGAGCAGTACTTC
12	.	.	TRBV6-5	TRBJ2-4	CASSPTGNIQYF	TGTGCCAGCTCCCCCACCGGGAACATTCAGTACTTC
14	.	.	TRBV7-9	TRBJ2-2	CASSLAEGTGELFF	TGTGCCAGCAGCTTAGCGGAGGGAACCGGGGAGCTGTTTTTT
10	.	.	TRBV19	TRBJ2-2	CATLSGELFF	TGTGCCACCCTATCCGGGGAGCTGTTTTTT
16	.	.	TRBV27	TRBJ2-1	CASSLSDYYSYNEQFF	TGTGCCAGCAGTTTATCCGACTATTACTCCTACAATGAGCAGTTCTTC
13	.	.	TRBV27	TRBJ2-7	CASSSGTLGEQYF	TGTGCCAGCAGTTCCGGGACATTAGGCGAGCAGTACTTC
12	.	.	TRBV5-1	TRBJ2-3	CASSSSADTQYF	TGCGCCAGCTCCTCCTCCGCGGATACGCAGTATTTT
17	.	.	TRBV4-1	TRBJ1-3	CASSQEIRGFSGNTIYF	TGCGCCAGCAGCCAAGAGATCAGGGGCTTCTCTGGAAACACCATATATTTT
13	.	.	TRBV5-8	TRBJ2-7	CASSLRVQGEQYF	TGTGCCAGCAGCTTGAGGGTTCAGGGGGAGCAGTACTTC
13	.	TRBD1	TRBV19	TRBJ2-5	CASSKRQGVTQYF	TGTGCCAGTAGTAAAAGACAGGGTGTGACCCAGTACTTC
14	.	TRBD1	TRBV11-3	TRBJ2-7	CASSLPGQGYEQYF	TGTGCCAGCAGCCTCCCGGGACAGGGCTACGAGCAGTACTTC
15	.	TRBD1	TRBV2	TRBJ2-7	CASRDPGQGAYEQYF	TGTGCCAGCAGAGATCCGGGACAGGGGGCCTACGAGCAGTACTTC
14	.	.	TRBV14	TRBJ2-1	CASSQDGRGREQFF	TGTGCCAGCAGCCAAGATGGAAGGGGCCGTGAGCAGTTCTTC
13	.	.	TRBV7-3	TRBJ2-1	CASSSPGNNEQFF	TGTGCCAGCAGCTCGCCAGGTAACAATGAGCAGTTCTTC
16	.	TRBD2	TRBV7-9	TRBJ2-1	CASSPTSGSSNNEQFF	TGTGCCAGCAGCCCAACTAGCGGGAGTTCAAACAATGAGCAGTTCTTC
16	hyperexpanded	TRBD1	TRBV6-5	TRBJ1-2	CASSYSMTGEYYGYTF	TGTGCCAGCAGTTACTCGATGACAGGGGAATACTATGGCTACACCTTC
14	.	.	TRBV9	TRBJ1-2	CASSVGGGNYGYTF	TGTGCCAGCAGCGTAGGGGGAGGGAACTATGGCTACACCTTC
16	.	TRBD2	TRBV9	TRBJ2-2	CASSGPSGSPTGELFF	TGTGCCAGCAGCGGGCCTAGCGGGAGCCCCACCGGGGAGCTGTTTTTT
16	.	TRBD2	TRBV11-3	TRBJ2-1	CASIPNGERGINEQFF	TGTGCCAGCATCCCTAACGGTGAGCGGGGGATTAATGAGCAGTTCTTC
15	once	TRBD1	TRBV30	TRBJ2-7	CAWSDGTGVSYEQYF	TGTGCCTGGAGTGATGGGACAGGGGTTTCCTACGAGCAGTACTTC
16	.	.	TRBV4-3	TRBJ2-1	CASSQVTSIYRHEQFF	TGCGCCAGCAGCCAAGTAACTAGTATATATAGGCATGAGCAGTTCTTC
15	few	TRBD1	TRBV11-2	TRBJ2-2	CASSQGQGISGELFF	TGTGCCAGCAGCCAAGGACAGGGAATATCCGGGGAGCTGTTTTTT
13	medium-sized	.	TRBV6-6	TRBJ1-2	CASSNREFVIYTF	TGTGCCAGCAGTAACAGGGAATTTGTCATCTACACCTTC
15	.	TRBD1	TRBV6-1	TRBJ2-7	CASSEAAGGQYEQYF	TGTGCCAGCAGTGAAGCGGCAGGGGGCCAGTACGAGCAGTACTTC
13	.	TRBD2	TRBV15	TRBJ2-7	CATGRGLAHEQYF	TGTGCCACGGGGAGAGGACTAGCCCACGAGCAGTACTTC
15	.	TRBD2	TRBV9	TRBJ2-1	CASKPGTSGDNEQFF	TGTGCCAGCAAACCCGGGACTAGCGGGGACAATGAGCAGTTCTTC
13	.	.	TRBV27	TRBJ1-5	CASRIQGNQPQHF	TGTGCCAGCAGAATCCAGGGCAATCAGCCCCAGCATTTT
17	once	TRBD2	TRBV7-9	TRBJ2-7	CASSSTSGRAIGYEQYF	TGTGCCAGCAGCTCGACTAGCGGGAGGGCCATCGGCTACGAGCAGTACTTC
14	.	.	TRBV7-2	TRBJ2-5	CASSLPRRQETQYF	TGTGCCAGCAGCTTACCGAGGAGGCAAGAGACCCAGTACTTC
13	.	TRBD1	TRBV27	TRBJ2-7	CASSYRGRYEQYF	TGTGCCAGCAGTTATAGGGGGCGCTACGAGCAGTACTTC
19	.	TRBD2	TRBV11-2	TRBJ2-5	CASSPWTSGSELVGETQYF	TGTGCCAGCAGTCCTTGGACTAGCGGGAGTGAGTTGGTGGGAGAGACCCAGTACTTC
14	.	TRBD1	TRBV7-6	TRBJ2-7	CASSPGTDTYEQYF	TGTGCCAGCAGCCCGGGGACAGACACCTACGAGCAGTACTTC
15	.	TRBD1	TRBV4-1	TRBJ2-2	CASSQARGLTGELFF	TGCGCCAGCAGCCAGGCCAGGGGGCTTACCGGGGAGCTGTTTTTT
14	.	.	TRBV6-5	TRBJ2-7	CASSYLEQGYEQYF	TGTGCCAGCAGTTACCTCGAGCAGGGCTACGAGCAGTACTTC
14	.	.	TRBV6-5	TRBJ1-3	CASSYSGADYTIYF	TGTGCCAGCAGTTACTCAGGGGCTGATTACACCATATATTTT
14	.	.	TRBV4-3	TRBJ2-5	CASSQVTDQETQYF	TGCGCCAGCAGCCAAGTTACAGACCAAGAGACCCAGTACTTC
15	.	.	TRBV5-5	TRBJ1-1	CASSLDSRLNTEAFF	TGTGCCAGCAGCCTGGACAGCCGTTTGAACACTGAAGCTTTCTTT
14	.	.	TRBV7-9	TRBJ2-3	CASSPDRSTDTQYF	TGTGCCAGCAGCCCTGACAGGAGCACAGATACGCAGTATTTT
13	.	.	TRBV19	TRBJ2-1	CASSIQGNNEQFF	TGTGCCAGTAGTATTCAGGGGAACAATGAGCAGTTCTTC
17	.	TRBD2	TRBV4-2	TRBJ2-7	CASSQEPTSGRFYEQYF	TGTGCCAGCAGCCAAGAACCTACCAGCGGGAGGTTCTACGAGCAGTACTTC
18	.	.	TRBV9	TRBJ2-2	CASSPHFRAQGNTGELFF	TGTGCCAGCAGCCCCCACTTCAGGGCCCAGGGTAATACCGGGGAGCTGTTTTTT
15	.	.	TRBV27	TRBJ1-2	CASSLSTENSGGYTF	TGTGCCAGCAGTTTATCAACGGAAAATTCGGGTGGCTACACCTTC
13	once	.	TRBV19	TRBJ1-5	CASTGQNTQPQHF	TGTGCCAGTACAGGTCAGAATACTCAGCCCCAGCATTTT
14	once	TRBD2	TRBV27	TRBJ2-7	CASSLTSGNYEQYF	TGTGCCAGCAGCCTGACTAGCGGTAATTACGAGCAGTACTTC
14	.	TRBD1	TRBV4-3	TRBJ1-2	CASSARTGGESYTF	TGCGCCAGCAGCGCCCGGACAGGGGGCGAGAGCTACACCTTC